A selection of T cell receptor beta chains follows, all from one sample in a study of blood T cell repertoires in COVID-19. Some clones are missing from TCRdb's copy, which holds only in-frame ones; the method was immunoSEQ multiplex PCR. The sample holds 10,000 to 15,000 clones, around 80% seen once. The sequenced sample was peripheral blood. The receptors stem from a human donor in a cohort sampled during active COVID-19. Both conserved end residues are part of each CDR3. The D gene is left open where the match is weak. Expanded clones get a size class; other rows say once, few or many, or leave the size out.

clone_size d_call j_call v_call cdr3_aa cdr3_nt
few TRBD1 TRBJ2-1 TRBV4-3 CASSQVGQGAVEQFF TGCGCCAGCAGCCAAGTAGGACAGGGGGCAGTTGAGCAGTTCTTC
NA NA TRBJ1-1 TRBV6-5 CASSSQVNTEAFF TGTGCCAGCAGTTCCCAGGTGAACACTGAAGCTTTCTTT
NA NA TRBJ2-5 TRBV24-1 CATSVADSEETQYF TGTGCCACCAGTGTCGCGGACTCGGAGGAGACCCAGTACTTC
NA NA TRBJ1-1 TRBV30 CAWSVSGRNTEAFF TGTGCCTGGAGTGTTAGTGGTCGAAACACTGAAGCTTTCTTT
NA NA TRBJ1-5 TRBV6-5 CASSYRGNNQPQHF TGTGCCAGCAGTTACCGGGGGAATAATCAGCCCCAGCATTTT
NA NA TRBJ2-7 TRBV6-5 CASSYGGGGYEQYF TGTGCCAGCAGTTACGGGGGGGGCGGCTACGAGCAGTACTTC
NA TRBD1 TRBJ1-3 TRBV11-2 CASSPQGVGSGNTIYF TGTGCCAGCAGCCCGCAGGGGGTTGGCTCTGGAAACACCATATATTTT
NA NA TRBJ2-7 TRBV25-1 CASSPRGGVYEQYF TGTGCCAGCAGCCCGAGGGGAGGTGTTTACGAGCAGTACTTC
NA TRBD1 TRBJ2-7 TRBV2 CASLQGALSYEQYF TGTGCCAGCCTACAGGGGGCCCTCTCCTACGAGCAGTACTTC
NA NA TRBJ1-5 TRBV12-3/TRBV12-4 CASSFFRQPQHF TGTGCCAGCAGTTTTTTTCGGCAGCCCCAGCATTTT
NA NA TRBJ2-3 TRBV18 CASSLRTARDTQYF TGTGCCAGCTCACTCAGGACTGCCAGGGATACGCAGTATTTT
NA TRBD2 TRBJ2-1 TRBV15 CATSRDMNSGVNEQFF TGTGCCACCAGCAGAGATATGAATAGCGGGGTCAATGAGCAGTTCTTC
NA NA TRBJ2-1 TRBV6-5 CASGATGSSRNEQFF TGTGCCAGCGGGGCTACAGGTTCCTCACGGAATGAGCAGTTCTTC
NA NA TRBJ1-5 TRBV4-2 CASSQDVRRSAGQPQHF TGTGCCAGCAGCCAAGATGTTCGCCGGTCGGCAGGACAGCCCCAGCATTTT